The source of this TCR beta chain is a study of low-dose radiotherapy and immunotherapy resistance in tumors. TRAV- and TRBV-specific primers primed first-strand cDNA, covering alpha and beta chains. Both a constant-region primer and a V-primer adapter served to amplify TCRs across roughly 20 PCR cycles. TCRdb re-called the reads with MiXCR, one entry per CDR3 protein. The sample comprises over 15,000 distinct CDR3 sequences, under 80% of which are singletons, and about an eighth rests with the top ten. The V end was cut by 5 bases, the J end by 4 bases, with 20 bases between. Germline loops: CDR1 MDHEN, CDR2 SYDVKM. The CDR3 is made up of 16 amino acids.

The V and J genes are TRBV28 and TRBJ1-2; D might be TRBD1 (5 bases). The TCR sequence derives from a human donor with advanced metastatic prostate, ovarian, gallbladder or colorectal cancer (not recorded which). This table probably holds off-target reads from a library built for another chain. CDR3 sequence (DNA): TGTGCCAGCAGTAACGGAGGGGAACTGGGCAGCTATGGCTACACCTTC. Protein sequence: CASSNGGELGSYGYTF.